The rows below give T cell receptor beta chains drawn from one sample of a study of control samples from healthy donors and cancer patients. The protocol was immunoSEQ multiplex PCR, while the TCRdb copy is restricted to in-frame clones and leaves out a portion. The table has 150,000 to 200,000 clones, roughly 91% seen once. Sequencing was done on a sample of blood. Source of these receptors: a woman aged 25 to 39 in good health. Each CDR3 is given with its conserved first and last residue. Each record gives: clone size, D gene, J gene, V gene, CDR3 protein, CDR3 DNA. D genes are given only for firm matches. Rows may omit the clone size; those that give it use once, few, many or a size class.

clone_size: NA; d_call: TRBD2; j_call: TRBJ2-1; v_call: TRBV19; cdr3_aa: CASSIGGSPYNEQFF; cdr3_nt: TGTGCCAGTAGTATTGGCGGGAGCCCCTACAATGAGCAGTTCTTC
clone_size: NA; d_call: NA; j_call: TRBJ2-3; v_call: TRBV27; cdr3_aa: CASSFSPGGTDTQYF; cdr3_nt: TGTGCCAGCAGTTTCTCCCCAGGGGGCACAGATACGCAGTATTTT
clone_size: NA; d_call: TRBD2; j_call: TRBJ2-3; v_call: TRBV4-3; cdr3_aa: CASSQDWTGGPPDTQYF; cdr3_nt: TGCGCCAGCAGCCAAGATTGGACGGGAGGGCCCCCAGATACGCAGTATTTT
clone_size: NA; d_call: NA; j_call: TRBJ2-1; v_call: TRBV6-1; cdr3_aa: CASSEAGGPYEQFF; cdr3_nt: TGTGCCAGCAGTGAAGCGGGGGGGCCCTATGAGCAGTTCTTC
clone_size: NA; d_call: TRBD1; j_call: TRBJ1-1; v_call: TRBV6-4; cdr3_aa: CASSVDRVTEAFF; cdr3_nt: TGTGCCAGCAGTGTGGACAGGGTAACTGAAGCTTTCTTT
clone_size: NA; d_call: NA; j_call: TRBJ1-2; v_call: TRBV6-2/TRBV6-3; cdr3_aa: CASSYSTEGVYGYTF; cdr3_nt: TGTGCCAGCAGTTACTCGACAGAGGGGGTATATGGCTACACCTTC
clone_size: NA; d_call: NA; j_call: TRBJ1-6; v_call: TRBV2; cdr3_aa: CASSSSENSPLHF; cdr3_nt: TGTGCCAGCAGTAGCTCCGAGAATTCACCCCTCCACTTT
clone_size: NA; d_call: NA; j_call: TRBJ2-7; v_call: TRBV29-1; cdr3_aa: CSVIRDGYEQYF; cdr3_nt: TGCAGCGTCATTCGGGACGGCTACGAGCAGTACTTC
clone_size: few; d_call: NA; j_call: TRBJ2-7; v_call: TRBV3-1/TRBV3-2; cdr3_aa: CASSQVGNEQYF; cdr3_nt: TGTGCCAGCAGCCAAGTCGGGAACGAGCAGTACTTC
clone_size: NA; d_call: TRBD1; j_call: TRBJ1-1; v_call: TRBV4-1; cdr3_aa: CASSHLGQGRDTEAFF; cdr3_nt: TGCGCCAGCAGCCATCTGGGACAGGGACGAGACACTGAAGCTTTCTTT
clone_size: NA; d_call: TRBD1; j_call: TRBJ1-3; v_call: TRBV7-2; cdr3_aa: CASSLRGQGAGNTIYF; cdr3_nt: TGTGCCAGCAGCTTAAGGGGGCAGGGCGCTGGAAACACCATATATTTT
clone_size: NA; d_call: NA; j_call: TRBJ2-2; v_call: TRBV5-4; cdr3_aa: CASSLVMGLNTGELFF; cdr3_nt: TGTGCCAGCAGCTTGGTGATGGGCCTGAACACCGGGGAGCTGTTTTTT
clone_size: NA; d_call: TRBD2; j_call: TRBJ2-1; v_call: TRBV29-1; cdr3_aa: CSVASGDNEQFF; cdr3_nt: TGCAGCGTTGCTAGCGGGGACAATGAGCAGTTCTTC
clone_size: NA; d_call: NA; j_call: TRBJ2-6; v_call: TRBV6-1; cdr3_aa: CASSEGGLSGANVLTF; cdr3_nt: TGTGCCAGCAGTGAAGGTGGCCTCTCTGGGGCCAACGTCCTGACTTTC
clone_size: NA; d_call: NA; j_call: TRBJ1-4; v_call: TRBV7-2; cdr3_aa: CASRPPGTRNEKLFF; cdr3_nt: TGTGCCAGCAGACCACCCGGGACACGGAATGAAAAACTGTTTTTT
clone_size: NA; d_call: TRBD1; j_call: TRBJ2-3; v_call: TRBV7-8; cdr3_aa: CASSLGQGRHSTDTQYF; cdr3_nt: TGTGCCAGCAGCTTAGGACAGGGACGGCATAGCACAGATACGCAGTATTTT
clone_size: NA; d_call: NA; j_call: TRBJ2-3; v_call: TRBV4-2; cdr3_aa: CASSQDAGRGADTQYF; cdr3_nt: TGTGCCAGCAGCCAAGATGCGGGCAGGGGCGCAGATACGCAGTATTTT
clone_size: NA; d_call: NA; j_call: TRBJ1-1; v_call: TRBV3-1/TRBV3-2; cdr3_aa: CASSQGIQYTEAFF; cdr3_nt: TGTGCCAGCAGCCAAGGGATTCAGTACACTGAAGCTTTCTTT
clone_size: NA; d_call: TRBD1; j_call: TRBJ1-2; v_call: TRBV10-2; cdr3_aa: CASRPQGAGGYTF; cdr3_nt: TGCGCCAGCAGGCCACAGGGGGCGGGAGGCTACACCTTC
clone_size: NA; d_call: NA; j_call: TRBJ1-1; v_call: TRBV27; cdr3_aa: CASSLLGGTEAFF; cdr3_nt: TGTGCCAGCAGTTTATTGGGGGGCACTGAAGCTTTCTTT
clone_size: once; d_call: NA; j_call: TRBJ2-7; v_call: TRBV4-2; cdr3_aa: CASSQDTRTSYEQYF; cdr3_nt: TGTGCCAGCAGCCAAGATACTAGGACCTCCTACGAGCAGTACTTC
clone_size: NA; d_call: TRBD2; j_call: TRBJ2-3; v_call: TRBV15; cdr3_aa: CATSREPSGTTDTQYF; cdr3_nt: TGTGCCACCAGCAGAGAACCAAGCGGGACCACAGATACGCAGTATTTT
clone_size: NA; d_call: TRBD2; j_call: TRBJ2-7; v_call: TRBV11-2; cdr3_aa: CASSSGLASYEQYF; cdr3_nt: TGTGCCAGCAGCTCCGGACTAGCCTCCTACGAGCAGTACTTC
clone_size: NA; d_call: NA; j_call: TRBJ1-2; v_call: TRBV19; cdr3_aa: CASSILGVGYTF; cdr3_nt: TGTGCCAGTAGTATCCTGGGGGTTGGCTACACCTTC
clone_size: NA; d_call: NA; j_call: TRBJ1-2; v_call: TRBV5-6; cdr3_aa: CASSLGRLYGYTF; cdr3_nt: TGTGCCAGCAGCTTGGGTCGACTCTATGGCTACACCTTC
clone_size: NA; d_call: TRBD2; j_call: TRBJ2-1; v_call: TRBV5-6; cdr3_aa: CASSWTGTTYNEQFF; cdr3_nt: TGTGCCAGCAGCTGGACCGGGACTACGTACAATGAGCAGTTCTTC
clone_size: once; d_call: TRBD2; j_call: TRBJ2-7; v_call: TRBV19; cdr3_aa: CASRGLAASYEQYF; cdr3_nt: TGTGCCAGTAGGGGACTAGCGGCCTCCTACGAGCAGTACTTC
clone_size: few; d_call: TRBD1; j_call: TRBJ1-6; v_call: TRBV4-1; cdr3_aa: CASNRQGVSSPLHF; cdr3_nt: TGCGCCAGCAACCGGCAGGGGGTTTCTTCACCCCTCCACTTT
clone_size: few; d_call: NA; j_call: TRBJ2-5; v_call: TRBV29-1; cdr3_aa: CSVEQGRGETQYF; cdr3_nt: TGCAGCGTTGAACAGGGAAGGGGGGAGACCCAGTACTTC
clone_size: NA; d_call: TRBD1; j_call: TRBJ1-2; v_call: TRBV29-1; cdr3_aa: CSGDRGYGYTF; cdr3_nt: TGCAGCGGAGACAGGGGCTATGGCTACACCTTC
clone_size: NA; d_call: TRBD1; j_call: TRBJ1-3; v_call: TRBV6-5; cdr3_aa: CASRDRGIGNTIYF; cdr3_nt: TGTGCCAGCAGGGACAGGGGCATTGGAAACACCATATATTTT
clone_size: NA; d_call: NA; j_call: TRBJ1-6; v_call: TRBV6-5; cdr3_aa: CASSYSIGQYNSPLHF; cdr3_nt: TGTGCCAGCAGTTACTCGATCGGGCAGTATAATTCACCCCTCCACTTT
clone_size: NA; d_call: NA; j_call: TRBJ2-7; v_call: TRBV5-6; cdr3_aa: CASSLRQPYEQYF; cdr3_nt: TGTGCCAGCAGCTTGCGACAGCCCTACGAGCAGTACTTC
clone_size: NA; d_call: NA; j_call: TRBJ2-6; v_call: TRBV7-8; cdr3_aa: CASSSRASGANVLTF; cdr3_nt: TGTGCCAGCAGCTCCAGGGCCTCTGGGGCCAACGTCCTGACTTTC
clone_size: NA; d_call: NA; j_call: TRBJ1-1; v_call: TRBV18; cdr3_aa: CASSPWRERDTEAFF; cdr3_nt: TGTGCCAGCTCACCATGGAGGGAGAGGGACACTGAAGCTTTCTTT
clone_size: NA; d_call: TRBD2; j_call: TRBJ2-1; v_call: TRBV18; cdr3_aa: CASSRRLAGGLDEQFF; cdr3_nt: TGTGCCAGCTCAAGAAGACTAGCGGGGGGTTTGGATGAGCAGTTCTTC
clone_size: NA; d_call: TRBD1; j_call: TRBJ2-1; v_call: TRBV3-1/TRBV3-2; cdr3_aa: CASSQRGTAPTSSYNEQFF; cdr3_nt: TGTGCCAGCAGCCAAAGGGGGACAGCGCCCACAAGCTCCTACAATGAGCAGTTCTTC
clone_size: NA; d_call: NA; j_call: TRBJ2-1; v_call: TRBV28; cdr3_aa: CASSLWGVEQFF; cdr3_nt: TGTGCCAGCAGTTTATGGGGGGTTGAGCAGTTCTTC
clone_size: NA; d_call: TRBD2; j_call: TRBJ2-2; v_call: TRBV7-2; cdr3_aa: CASSSSGGAGELFF; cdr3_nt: TGTGCCAGCAGTTCTAGCGGAGGGGCCGGGGAGCTGTTTTTT
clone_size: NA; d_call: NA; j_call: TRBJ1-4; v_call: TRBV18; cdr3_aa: CASSKTGTNNEKLFF; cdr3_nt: TGTGCCAGCTCAAAAACCGGGACAAATAATGAAAAACTGTTTTTT
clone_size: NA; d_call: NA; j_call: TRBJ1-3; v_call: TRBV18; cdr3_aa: CASSPQGAYGNTIYF; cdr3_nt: TGTGCCAGCTCACCACAAGGGGCATATGGAAACACCATATATTTT
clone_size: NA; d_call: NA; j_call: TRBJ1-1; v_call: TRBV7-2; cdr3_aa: CASSLVHNTEAFF; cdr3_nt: TGTGCCAGCAGCTTAGTCCACAACACTGAAGCTTTCTTT
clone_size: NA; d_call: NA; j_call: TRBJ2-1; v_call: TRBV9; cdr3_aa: CASSVGWDEQFF; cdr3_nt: TGTGCCAGCAGCGTGGGATGGGATGAGCAGTTCTTC